This T cell receptor beta chain was identified during a study of tumor and adjacent non-tumor tissue in lung cancer. Looking at the study overall: There were around 11 adenocarcinoma, a couple of squamous cell carcinoma and 1 small cell lung cancer cases. Patients were aged about 30 to 80, approximately ten men and about five women, stage I to III.

V lost 4 bases, J lost 8 bases, and 5 bases stayed unmatched. The germline gives CDR1 SGHRS, CDR2 YFSETQ. The CDR3 sequence is 15 residues long. This sample's RNA came from whole unsorted tissue. Donors were chemotherapy-naive, newly diagnosed lung cancer surgical patients in China, August–late 2014. A modified ARM-PCR protocol with three rounds of nested PCR amplified TCRbeta. A single record per CDR3 protein comes from TCRdb applying MiXCR to the multiplex PCR reads. This repertoire shows fewer than 80,000 distinct CDR3 sequences, approximately 68% found once; its top ten account for 10% to 15%. The sequencing input was lung tumor tissue. This sequence originates from a woman between 65 and 79 years old with non-small cell lung cancer. The J gene is TRBJ2-1, the V gene TRBV5-1; 14 nucleotides align to TRBD2. DNA of the CDR3: TGCGCCAGCAGCCCCGGGACTAGCGGGAGCTATGAGCAGTTCTTC. This translates into CASSPGTSGSYEQFF.